This TCR beta chain stems from a study of shared clonotypes between healthy human individuals. The CDR3 is 12 amino acids. Germline V gene sequence: CDR1 SEHNR, CDR2 FQNEAQ (reference sequence). V dropped 6 bases and J dropped 9; count of bases not matched to a gene: 7. From CD4+ cells came CD45RA+ naive and CD45RA-negative memory subsets. Some clones are missing from TCRdb's copy, which holds only in-frame ones; the method was immunoSEQ multiplex PCR. The data hold around 550,000 clones, with approximately 95% observed a single time. The chain links TRBV7-9 to TRBJ2-7, with 8 bases that match TRBD1. This clonotype originated in a young woman in good health. Sequenced: naive CD4+ T cells sorted from blood. The subset here: CD45RA+ positively selected. The CDR3 nucleotides are TGTGCCAGCAGTCCCAGGGGGCAGGGGCAGTACTTC. This translates into CASSPRGQGQYF.